These 25 T cell receptor beta chains share one sample of origin, sequenced in a study of graft-versus-host responses after intestinal transplantation. Sequencing was performed with immunoSEQ multiplex PCR; in TCRdb, only in-frame clones are kept and a portion is missing. The sample holds about 90,000 clones; over 80% are singletons and the top ten take 0.45% to 0.55%. No cognate antigen is known for these TCRs. The specimen was unstimulated CD8+ T cells sorted from spleen or lymph node cells, collected before intestinal transplant. The receptors shown here come from a human donor who received an intestinal transplant.

V and J are TRBV5-4 and TRBJ2-7; no reliable D call. The CDR3 covers 12 residues. The germline V and J ends were trimmed by 4 bases and 4 bases, with 9 bases remaining between them. The germline CDR1 and CDR2 sequences are SGHNT and YYREEE (reference sequence). The CDR3, as DNA: TGTGCCAGCAGCACCACCGGGTACGAGCAGTACTTC. This translates into CASSTTGYEQYF.

The genes are TRBV10-3 and TRBJ2-7; perhaps TRBD1 as D (6 bases). V was pared by 0 bases and J by 7 bases, with 16 bases between. This CDR3 comprises 15 residues. Germline V gives CDR1 ENHRY, CDR2 SYGVKD. Written as DNA, the CDR3 is TGTGCCATCAGTGAGTCGAGGTACCAGGGGCGGGAGCAGTACTTC. This sequence encodes CAISESRYQGREQYF.

The V gene is TRBV27, the J gene TRBJ2-6, with a weak D call TRBD1 (6 bases). The CDR3 totals 15 residues. The germline CDR1 and CDR2 sequences are MNHEY and SMNVEV (reference sequence). Trimming removed 5 bases from V and 5 bases from J, with 13 bases in between. The CDR3 coding sequence is TGTGCCAGCAGTAAACAGGGTGGCAGGGCCAACGTCCTGACTTTC. This codes for CASSKQGGRANVLTF.

The chain couples TRBV19 to TRBJ2-5, with 10 bases matching TRBD1. Looked up from germline, CDR1 is LNHDA and CDR2 is SQIVND (reference sequence). Losses at the gene ends were 3 bases for V and 5 bases for J; bases not matched to a gene: 9. The CDR3 spans 16 residues. The CDR3 protein is CASSIMTGGAWETQYF. The CDR3 DNA follows: TGTGCCAGTAGTATCATGACAGGGGGCGCGTGGGAGACCCAGTACTTC.

The chain employs TRBV2 and TRBJ1-2, with D possibly TRBD1 on 5 matching bases. The V end was cut by 3 bases, the J end by 4 bases, with 12 bases between. The CDR3 spans 14 residues. Looked up from germline, CDR1 is SNHLY and CDR2 is FYNNEI. CDR3 sequence (DNA): TGTGCCAGCAGTGATATGGACACGGGCTATGGCTACACCTTC. It is translated as CASSDMDTGYGYTF.

The chain links TRBV5-1 to TRBJ2-1; D is uncertain. V lost 4 bases, J lost 7 bases, and 12 bases lay in between. This CDR3 has 13 residues. Germline V gene sequence: CDR1 SGHRS, CDR2 YFSETQ. The DNA of the CDR3 is TGCGCCAGCAGCCCCGAGCTAGGAAATGAGCAGTTCTTC. Its protein is CASSPELGNEQFF.

The chain links TRBV27 to TRBJ2-7; 11 positions match TRBD2. Germline V gene lookup returns CDR1 MNHEY and CDR2 SMNVEV (reference sequence). The CDR3 runs to 14 residues. V trimming: 4 bases; J trimming: 3 bases; junction bases outside the gene matches: 2. In nucleotides, the CDR3 is TGTGCCAGCAGTTGGGGGACTAGCGGCTACGAGCAGTACTTC. It is translated as CASSWGTSGYEQYF.

J is TRBJ2-7 and V is TRBV7-9; no reliable D call. The CDR3 extends over 11 amino acids. The germline V gene has CDR1 SEHNR and CDR2 FQNEAQ (reference sequence). The V end was cut by 5 bases, the J end by 6 bases, with 8 bases between. Here the CDR3 DNA reads TGTGCCAGCAGCCTTGGAGTCGAGCAGTACTTC. Protein: CASSLGVEQYF.

The chain has TRBV2 and TRBJ1-6, with a weak D call TRBD1 (6 bases). V gave up 9 bases and J gave up 5 bases, with 11 bases separating them. The germline V gene encodes CDR1 SNHLY and CDR2 FYNNEI. CDR3 size: 13 residues. CDR3 DNA: TGTGCCAGACAGGGACGGGATAATTCACCCCTCCACTTT. As protein: CARQGRDNSPLHF.

The rearrangement uses TRBV30 and TRBJ2-5; possibly TRBD2 for D (6 bases). The CDR3 totals 12 residues. Germline CDR1 is GTSNPN and CDR2 is SVGIG (reference sequence). V lost 8 bases and J lost 1, with 11 bases in between. The CDR3 bases are TGTGCCGGGGAGGATCTCCAAGAGACCCAGTACTTC. This codes for CAGEDLQETQYF.

The chain joins TRBV5-1 to TRBJ2-7; 8 bases fit TRBD1. Looked up from germline, CDR1 is SGHRS and CDR2 is YFSETQ. The CDR3 is 13 amino acids. Unmatched junction bases numbered 3, after V lost 4 bases and J lost 3 bases. As DNA, the CDR3 is TGCGCCAGCAGCGGGGACAGGAACTACGAGCAGTACTTC. Translation gives CASSGDRNYEQYF.

The V and J genes are TRBV7-9 and TRBJ1-2; 8 bases map to TRBD1. Trimming cost V 2 bases and J 10 bases; bases outside gene matches: 15. The CDR3 loop spans 16 amino acids. Germline assignment: CDR1 SEHNR and CDR2 FQNEAQ (reference sequence). The CDR3 region has the DNA TGTGCCAGCAGCTTATCAACAGGGGGGGATCCAGTAAACTACACCTTC. Its translation: CASSLSTGGDPVNYTF.

The chain links TRBV6-1 to TRBJ2-5; D possibly corresponds to TRBD1 (6 bases). The J call could be wrong; TRBJ2-7 is a better fit for the DNA end. CDR1 is MNHNS, CDR2 SASEGT, per germline. The CDR3 runs 13 residues. The CDR3 coding sequence is TGTGCCAGCAGTGAAGGACAGGCCTACGAGCAGTACTTC. It yields the protein CASSEGQAYEQYF.

The chain employs TRBV30 and TRBJ1-4, with 7 positions matching TRBD1. Germline V lookup: CDR1 GTSNPN, CDR2 SVGIG (reference sequence). The CDR3 totals 13 residues. Losses at the gene ends were 5 bases for V and 8 bases for J; bases not matched to a gene: 8. The CDR3 region is CAWATGTKEKLFF. The DNA of the CDR3 is TGTGCCTGGGCGACAGGGACCAAGGAAAAACTGTTTTTT.

The V call is TRBV6-1, the J call TRBJ1-2; D gene uncertain. Germline V lookup: CDR1 MNHNS, CDR2 SASEGT. The CDR3 covers 15 residues. The V gene lost 6 bases and the J gene lost 8 bases, with 22 bases spanning the gap. DNA for the CDR3: TGTGCCAGCAGGAGTCGGACGGACCCCCGAGGGGGCTACACCTTC. Its translation is CASRSRTDPRGGYTF.

The J gene is TRBJ2-2, the V gene TRBV29-1; D is unclear. Per the germline V gene, CDR1 is SQVTM and CDR2 is ANQGSEA. V was pared by 4 bases and J by 0 bases, with 3 bases between. The CDR3 runs to 12 residues. CDR3 bases: TGCAGCGTTGGAGCGAACACCGGGGAGCTGTTTTTT. Its translation is CSVGANTGELFF.

The rearrangement links TRBV7-3 to TRBJ2-7; tentatively, D is TRBD2 (5 bases). CDR1 is SGHTA, CDR2 FQGTGA, per germline. Trimming pared 2 bases from V and 5 bases from J, leaving 13 bases between. The CDR3 contains 14 residues. This CDR3 reads CASSLSEDAHEQYF. The CDR3 bases are TGTGCCAGCAGCTTATCGGAGGACGCCCACGAGCAGTACTTC.

This chain uses TRBV18 with TRBJ2-2, with D hard to call. Trimming removed 9 bases at V and 10 bases at J, with 15 bases between. Germline CDR1 KGHSH, CDR2 LQKENI. CDR3 size: 12 residues. The CDR3 nucleotides read TGTGCCAGTCTAGGCAATTACCCGGAGCTGTTTTTT. Translating it yields CASLGNYPELFF.

J is TRBJ2-1 and V is TRBV28; 8 nucleotides align to TRBD2. The CDR3 has 16 amino acids. Per the germline V gene, CDR1 is MDHEN and CDR2 is SYDVKM. After removal of 6 bases from V and 9 bases from J, the junction contained 16 bases not matched to a gene. As DNA, the CDR3 is TGTGCCAGCAGCTCTCGAAGCGGGAGTCGTATTAGTGAGCAGTTCTTC. Translated, it gives CASSSRSGSRISEQFF.

V usage is TRBV11-2 and J usage is TRBJ1-6; D is uncertain. V gave up 1 base and J gave up 6 bases, with 10 bases separating them. Germline V gene sequence: CDR1 SGHAT, CDR2 FQNNGV. This CDR3 spans 15 amino acids. The CDR3 coding sequence is TGTGCCAGCAGCTTAGCCACACAGCTTAATTCACCCCTCCACTTT. Protein product: CASSLATQLNSPLHF.

This clone has a single count. V is TRBV30 and J is TRBJ1-5, with no clear D. Germline lookup yields CDR1 GTSNPN and CDR2 SVGIG (reference sequence). The CDR3 totals 14 residues. Trimming pared 3 bases from V and 3 bases from J, leaving 12 bases between. The CDR3 coding sequence is TGTGCCTGGAGCGTACCAGCGCCCAATCAGCCCCAGCATTTT. This gives the protein CAWSVPAPNQPQHF.

This clone has only one observation. The rearrangement uses TRBV9 and TRBJ2-1, with a weak D call TRBD1 (5 bases). The CDR3 covers 12 residues. CDR1 and CDR2 from the germline V gene are SGDLS and YYNGEE. V lost 4 bases, J lost 8 bases, and 10 bases lay in between. The CDR3 nucleotides are TGTGCCAGCAGCACACAAGGGGATGAGCAGTTCTTC. Protein: CASSTQGDEQFF.

In this sample, this clone turned up a few times. V gene TRBV10-1 combines with J gene TRBJ2-1; 11 bases agree with TRBD2. Germline CDR1 WNHNN, CDR2 SYGVQD (reference sequence). This CDR3 is built from 17 residues. The junction had 10 bases not matched to a gene; V was cut back by 5 bases and J by 4 bases. The DNA of the CDR3 is TGCGCCAGCAGTTCCTCACCGTCTAGCGGGGGGTACAATGAGCAGTTCTTC. Protein product: CASSSSPSSGGYNEQFF.

In its sample, this clone was seen once. The chain carries TRBV11-2 and TRBJ1-4; D may be TRBD1 (5 bases). V shed 2 bases and J shed 7 bases, with 17 bases lying between them. The CDR3 is made up of 16 amino acids. Germline CDR1 SGHAT, CDR2 FQNNGV. The CDR3 sequence: CASSLNVRGNFEKLFF. In DNA form, the CDR3 reads TGTGCCAGCAGCTTAAATGTCCGGGGGAATTTTGAAAAACTGTTTTTT.

V and J are TRBV10-2 and TRBJ2-3; no definite D call. Trimming pared 3 bases from V and 4 bases from J, leaving 5 bases between. This CDR3 contains 12 residues. The germline CDR1 and CDR2 sequences are WSHSY and SAAADI. The chain's CDR3 is CASSDSSDTQYF. The CDR3 DNA reads as TGCGCCAGCAGTGACTCTTCAGATACGCAGTATTTT.